This T cell receptor beta chain was recorded in a study of control samples from healthy donors and cancer patients. CDR1 and CDR2 from the germline V gene are SEHNR and FQNEAQ (reference sequence). This CDR3 is built from 15 residues. Trimming cost V 5 bases and J 4 bases, with 15 bases left between them. The assay was immunoSEQ multiplex PCR, and TCRdb's table has in-frame clones only and misses some. The profile covers about 150,000 clones, with over 85% appearing a single time and roughly 5.7% taken by the ten largest. This TCR was sampled from a young man in good health. The chain couples TRBV7-9 to TRBJ2-1; D possibly corresponds to TRBD1 (6 bases). Sequenced: blood. The CDR3 protein is CASSTTGKNYNEQFF. The CDR3 DNA reads as TGTGCCAGCAGCACGACAGGAAAAAATTACAATGAGCAGTTCTTC.